This T cell receptor (beta chain) emerged from a study of blood T cell repertoires in COVID-19. Study overall: Samples came from the United States, Italy and Spain, spanning acute and convalescent COVID-19.

Looked up from germline, CDR1 is LGHNA and CDR2 is YNFKEQ. The V and J ends lost 1 base and 1 base respectively, with 12 bases between them. This CDR3 spans 16 amino acids. Authors' data handling: Nucleated cell counts were estimated from reference gene primer amplification. Repertoires were generated with immunoSEQ multiplex PCR, while TCRdb's copy carries only in-frame clones and drops some. V, J and clone size were drawn from that table, and D and trimming were deduced from the DNA. The data contain approximately 210,000 clones, around four fifths of them singletons. This chain uses TRBV4-2 with TRBJ2-3, with D possibly TRBD2 on 5 matching bases. The source is a woman aged 65 to 85 with active or convalescent COVID-19. Sequencing input: peripheral blood. Here the CDR3 reads CASSQASSRGTDTQYF. The CDR3 DNA reads as TGTGCCAGCAGCCAAGCTAGTTCGCGGGGCACAGATACGCAGTATTTT.